These 18 T cell receptor beta chains originate from one sample sequenced in a study of T cell responses to AZD1222 COVID-19 vaccine. The protocol was immunoSEQ multiplex PCR, while the TCRdb copy is restricted to in-frame clones and leaves out a portion. The repertoire has approximately 89,000 clones, about 89% of them found once; the top ten carry 4.5%. The material was peripheral blood, obtained on day 0 of MenACWY control vaccination. The receptors were gathered from an adult in good health.

The rearrangement joins TRBV4-1 to TRBJ2-1; 7 bases map to TRBD2. Per the germline V gene, CDR1 is MGHRA and CDR2 is YSYEKL. J was trimmed by 4 bases and V by 0 bases; bases with no gene match: 6. This CDR3 comprises 16 residues. The CDR3 is CASSQDGAGPYNEQFF. CDR3 nucleotides: TGCGCCAGCAGCCAAGATGGAGCGGGACCGTACAATGAGCAGTTCTTC.

The chain joins TRBV27 to TRBJ1-5, with D perhaps matching TRBD1 (6 bases). Per germline, CDR1 MNHEY and CDR2 SMNVEV (reference sequence). The CDR3 runs to 15 residues. Trimming left V 2 bases short and J 7 bases short, with 15 bases between. CDR3 sequence: CASSLREGGGQPQHF. Written as DNA, the CDR3 is TGTGCCAGCAGTTTAAGGGAAGGGGGAGGGCAGCCCCAGCATTTT.

The chain uses TRBV2 and TRBJ1-4; no reliable D call. The CDR3 has 12 amino acids. V was shortened by 3 bases and J by 6 bases, with 5 bases between the two germline ends. Germline V gene data show CDR1 as SNHLY and CDR2 as FYNNEI. The CDR3 region has the DNA TGTGCCAGCAGTGATGGGTATGAAAAACTGTTTTTT. Translating gives CASSDGYEKLFF.

The chain couples TRBV11-2 to TRBJ1-3; 12 nucleotides agree with TRBD1. The CDR3 covers 14 residues. Trimming at V came to 5 bases and at J to 8 bases, leaving 4 bases not matched to a gene. Germline assignment: CDR1 SGHAT and CDR2 FQNNGV. The CDR3 sequence is CASSRGTGGDTIYF. CDR3 DNA sequence: TGTGCCAGCAGCCGAGGGACAGGGGGCGACACCATATATTTT. The full variable domain, with the rest looked up from reference TRBV11-2 and TRBJ1-3, is EAGVAQSPRYKIIEKRQSVAFWCNPISGHATLYWYQQILGQGPKLLIQFQNNGVVDDSQLPKDRFSAERLKGVDSTLKIQPAKLEDSAVYLCASSRGTGGDTIYFGEGSWLTVV.

The sample holds one count of this clone. This rearrangement joins TRBV6-5 to TRBJ2-7, with D uncertain. Trimming took 7 bases from V and 2 from J, leaving 6 bases between them. This CDR3 region has 11 residues. Germline CDR1 is MNHEY and CDR2 is SVGAGI. CDR3 coding DNA: TGTGCCAGCACTGTAGCCTACGAGCAGTACTTC. Its translation: CASTVAYEQYF.

Only one count was recorded for this clone. This sequence joins TRBV6-4 and TRBJ2-3; D is unclear. The CDR3 contains 15 residues. Germline CDR1 MRHNA, CDR2 SNTAGT. V lost 4 bases to trimming and J lost 3 bases, with 14 bases between them. The CDR3, as DNA: TGTGCCAGCAGTGTCGGTCCCGGTCATACAGATACGCAGTATTTT. It encodes CASSVGPGHTDTQYF.

The chain links TRBV6-2 or TRBV6-3 to TRBJ2-3; possible D gene TRBD2, 6 bases. Trimming took off 5 bases at V and 2 bases at J, with 17 bases between the two ends. Germline V CDR1 and CDR2: MNHEY, SVGEGT. The CDR3 covers 16 residues. CDR3 DNA sequence: TGTGCCAGCAGTACTAGCCGGGATATTTTCACAGATACGCAGTATTTT. It codes for CASSTSRDIFTDTQYF.

The J gene is TRBJ1-1, the V gene TRBV30; D ambiguous. The germline V and J ends were trimmed by 0 bases and 1 base, with 6 bases remaining between them. The CDR3 loop spans 13 amino acids. Germline V gene sequence: CDR1 GTSNPN, CDR2 SVGIG (reference sequence). The CDR3 bases are TGTGCCTGGAGTGTAGCCGGGAACACTGAAGCTTTCTTT. It codes for CAWSVAGNTEAFF.

The chain has TRBV9 and TRBJ1-1, with D unclear. V was shortened by 6 bases and J by 4 bases, with 13 bases between the two germline ends. In germline, CDR1 is SGDLS, CDR2 YYNGEE. This CDR3 has 13 residues. CDR3 residues: CASTSAGLTEAFF. CDR3 coding DNA: TGTGCCAGCACGTCCGCAGGCCTCACTGAAGCTTTCTTT. Variable domain in full (rest from reference TRBV9 and TRBJ1-1): DSGVTQTPKHLITATGQRVTLRCSPRSGDLSVYWYQQSLDQGLQFLIQYYNGEERAKGNILERFSAQQFPDLHSELNLSSLELGDSALYFCASTSAGLTEAFFGQGTRLTVV.

The rearrangement joins TRBV19 to TRBJ2-7; D ambiguous. CDR3 size: 13 residues. Germline V gives CDR1 LNHDA, CDR2 SQIVND (reference sequence). V shed 8 bases and J shed 7 bases, with 18 bases lying between them. CDR3 sequence (DNA): TGTGCCAGTTCCCCTAGGGCCACCCTAGAGCAGTACTTC. It codes for CASSPRATLEQYF.

This CDR3 reads CASSLLERSEQYF. For the CDR3, the DNA is TGTGCCAGCAGCTTACTAGAGCGGTCCGAGCAGTACTTC. J is TRBJ2-7 and V is TRBV7-2; D is possibly TRBD2 (5 bases). Trimming took off 2 bases at V and 6 bases at J, with 11 bases between the two ends. The CDR3 has 13 amino acids. Germline V gene lookup returns CDR1 SGHTA and CDR2 FQGNSA.

This chain uses TRBV19 with TRBJ1-1, with D tentatively TRBD1 (5 bases). V dropped 10 bases and J dropped 1 base, with 13 bases sitting between them. CDR3 length: 13 residues. Germline CDR1 LNHDA, CDR2 SQIVND (reference sequence). CDR3: CATRDRSNTEAFF. The CDR3 nucleotides are TGTGCCACCCGGGACCGCTCGAACACTGAAGCTTTCTTT.

The chain employs TRBV7-2 and TRBJ2-5; 11 bases line up with TRBD1. V lost 5 bases and J lost 5; bases outside the gene matches: 7. Looked up from germline, CDR1 is SGHTA and CDR2 is FQGNSA. This CDR3 region has 15 residues. In DNA, the CDR3 is TGTGCCAGCAGCATTAGGGGACAGGGGGTGGAGACCCAGTACTTC. As protein: CASSIRGQGVETQYF.

The CDR3: CASSIGLFTGELFF. DNA of the CDR3: TGTGCCAGTAGTATAGGTCTATTTACCGGGGAGCTGTTTTTT. The chain employs TRBV19 and TRBJ2-2; the D is unclear. From germline, CDR1 is LNHDA and CDR2 SQIVND (reference sequence). This CDR3 contains 14 residues. Trimming removed 1 base at V and 5 bases at J, with 8 bases between.

This sequence joins TRBV6-5 and TRBJ1-1; D is possibly TRBD1 (5 bases). The V end lost 0 bases, the J end lost 11 bases, and 22 bases lay between the germline ends. Germline values: CDR1 MNHEY, CDR2 SVGAGI. The CDR3 has 16 amino acids. The CDR3 nucleotides read TGTGCCAGCAGTTACTCTCATCTGGGGGAGACCCCTACGGCTTTCTTT. Its protein product is CASSYSHLGETPTAFF.

The V gene is TRBV10-3, the J gene TRBJ1-5, with D tentatively TRBD1 (6 bases). Germline V gene data show CDR1 as ENHRY and CDR2 as SYGVKD. Trimming took off 3 bases at V and 7 bases at J, with 10 bases between the two ends. The CDR3 length is 13 residues. This CDR3 is CAISDGGQQPQHF. The CDR3 nucleotides read TGTGCCATCAGTGACGGGGGACAACAGCCCCAGCATTTT.

This clone was recorded once. The chain couples TRBV11-2 to TRBJ2-6; 9 positions match TRBD1. CDR3 length: 15 amino acids. Germline assignment: CDR1 SGHAT and CDR2 FQNNGV. V shed 5 bases and J 4 bases; nucleotides not matched to a gene: 3. The CDR3 here is CASSGDRAGANVLTF. The CDR3 coding sequence is TGTGCCAGCAGCGGGGACAGGGCCGGGGCCAACGTCCTGACTTTC. The entire variable domain, with the rest obtained from reference TRBV11-2 and TRBJ2-6, is as follows: EAGVAQSPRYKIIEKRQSVAFWCNPISGHATLYWYQQILGQGPKLLIQFQNNGVVDDSQLPKDRFSAERLKGVDSTLKIQPAKLEDSAVYLCASSGDRAGANVLTFGAGSRLTVL.

This chain uses TRBV5-4 with TRBJ1-1, with unresolved D. V gave up 1 base and J gave up 4 bases, with 14 bases separating them. The germline CDR1 and CDR2 sequences are SGHNT and YYREEE (reference sequence). The CDR3 spans 15 residues. CDR3 residues: CASSLLDTAGTEAFF. DNA of the CDR3: TGTGCCAGCAGCTTGCTAGACACCGCGGGCACTGAAGCTTTCTTT.